This TCR beta chain is drawn from a study of vaccination and CD4 T cells after COVID-19. Regarding the study as a whole: From around 20 to 38, the median of SARS-CoV-2-reactive clonotypes rose without reaching significance.

Researchers used the Oncomine TCR Beta short-read assay to sequence DNA from cultured CD4+ T cells. TCRdb called the PCR reads again in MiXCR, with one record for every CDR3 protein. This table has approximately 10,000 distinct CDR3 sequences, less than 75% appearing once. Trimming shortened V by 0 bases and J by 4 bases, and 9 bases separated the two germline ends. There are 15 residues in the CDR3. Germline V gives CDR1 SNHLY, CDR2 FYNNEI. Treatment denoted: approximately 10-day PBMC culture with coronavirus spike peptide pools or control peptides (ViraFEST assay). This clonotype is a singleton in its sample. Antigen: not known.

This clonotype was sampled from a human donor who had recovered from COVID-19. The chain employs TRBV2 and TRBJ2-2; no clear D. Sequencing was done on a sample of CD4+ T cells from blood, cultured in vitro. In DNA, the CDR3 is TGTGCCAGCAGTGAAGCCCCAGTCCCCACCGGGGAGCTGTTTTTT. Translated, it gives CASSEAPVPTGELFF.